Here is one TCR beta chain with its context. In the PCR, 60 Vbeta and 13 Jbeta primers were used. Measured with immunoSEQ multiplex PCR; TCRdb has only the in-frame clones, and not every one. The sample lists 200,000 to 300,000 clones; approximately 85% were seen once. This entry is derived from a study of cytomegalovirus exposure and HLA in healthy donors. The receptor's source is a woman aged 40 to 50 in good health and CMV-seropositive. Sequencing input: PBMCs.

The CDR3 here is CATSKRRGSAGLAAYNEQFF. In nucleotides, the CDR3 is TGTGCCACCAGCAAAAGAAGGGGCTCCGCGGGACTAGCGGCATACAATGAGCAGTTCTTC. J is TRBJ2-1 and V is TRBV15, with 11 bases matching TRBD2. The CDR3 loop spans 20 amino acids. V was pared by 4 bases and J by 4 bases, with 18 bases of the junction left unmatched. CDR1 LNHNV and CDR2 YYDKDF come from the germline V gene (reference sequence).